The clone carrying this T cell receptor (beta chain) was observed a handful of times. Its antigen is still unknown. Germline lookup yields CDR1 MNHNS and CDR2 SASEGT. The V segment lost 6 bases and the J segment 6 bases; nucleotides outside the gene matches: 4. CDR3 length equals 14 residues. The data stem from a study of shared clonotypes between healthy human individuals. The overall study: A donor's plate count was three for CD4 naive and three for CD4 memory; CD8 naive had two and CD8 memory one.

The method was immunoSEQ multiplex PCR; TCRdb's version includes in-frame clones alone and lacks a portion of them. The repertoire consists of some 1 million clones, with about 75% occurring once and the leading ten covering approximately 1.5%. Study observations and caveats: An effect of sequencing depth on clonotype sharing among donors was expected. Among the subsets, naive ones generally showed larger estimated richness than memory ones.

The J gene is TRBJ2-3, the V gene TRBV6-1; 12 positions agree with TRBD1. Source material: memory CD4+ T cells sorted from blood. Noted subset: CD45RA-negative fraction. This TCR was recovered from a man aged 18 to 35 in good health. The CDR3 DNA reads TGTGCCAGCAGCCGGGACAGGGGGCTGGATACGCAGTATTTT. Translation: CASSRDRGLDTQYF.